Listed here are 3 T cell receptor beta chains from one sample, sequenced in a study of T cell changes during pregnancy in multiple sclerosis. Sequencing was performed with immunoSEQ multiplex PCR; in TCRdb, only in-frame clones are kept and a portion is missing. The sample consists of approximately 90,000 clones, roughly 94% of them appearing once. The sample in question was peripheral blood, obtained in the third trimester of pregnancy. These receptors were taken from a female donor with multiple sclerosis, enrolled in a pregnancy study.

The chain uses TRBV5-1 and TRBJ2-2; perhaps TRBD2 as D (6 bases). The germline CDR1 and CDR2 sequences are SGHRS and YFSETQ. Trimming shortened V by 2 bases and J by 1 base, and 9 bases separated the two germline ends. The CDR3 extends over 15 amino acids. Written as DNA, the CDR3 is TGCGCCAGCAGCTTAGCGGGTCAGAACACCGGGGAGCTGTTTTTT. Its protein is CASSLAGQNTGELFF.

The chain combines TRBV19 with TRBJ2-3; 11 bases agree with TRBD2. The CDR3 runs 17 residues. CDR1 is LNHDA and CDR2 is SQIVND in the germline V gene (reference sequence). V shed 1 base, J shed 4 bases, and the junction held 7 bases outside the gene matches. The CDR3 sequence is CASSIGTSGSRADTQYF. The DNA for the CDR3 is TGTGCCAGTAGTATAGGTACTAGCGGGAGTCGAGCAGATACGCAGTATTTT.

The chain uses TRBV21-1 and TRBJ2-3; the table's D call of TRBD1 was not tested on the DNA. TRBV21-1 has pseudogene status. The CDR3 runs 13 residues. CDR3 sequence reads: CASSKPPGQGEYF. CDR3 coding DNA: TGTGCCAGCAGCAAGCCCCCGGGACAGGGAGAGTATTTT.